The 12 T cell receptor beta chains reported below all come from one sample, sequenced in a study of shared clonotypes between healthy human individuals. Using immunoSEQ multiplex PCR, the repertoire was profiled, and TCRdb retains in-frame clones only, with some absent. Of about 2.4 million clones listed, just over 90% are singletons. The sample consisted of naive CD4+ T cells sorted from blood. Sample subset: CD45RA+ positively selected. The receptor source for this set is a man aged 18 to 29 in good health.

The chain employs TRBV6-5 and TRBJ2-7; D is uncertain. Germline CDR1 is MNHEY and CDR2 is SVGAGI. The CDR3 is made up of 11 amino acids. V was clipped by 5 bases and J by 4 bases, with 6 bases between them. The chain's CDR3 is CASSPKYEQYF. The CDR3 DNA sequence: TGTGCCAGCAGTCCGAAGTACGAGCAGTACTTC.

This chain joins TRBV10-3 and TRBJ2-7, with 7 bases that match TRBD1. V was clipped by 10 bases and J by 2 bases; unmatched bases: 17. The CDR3 consists of 16 residues. In germline, CDR1 is ENHRY, CDR2 SYGVKD. In DNA form, the CDR3 reads TGTGCCAGTAGGGACCGACAGGGAATAGCGACCTACGAGCAGTACTTC. This encodes CASRDRQGIATYEQYF.

This clone appeared a single time. This chain links TRBV6-5 with TRBJ1-2; 10 bases agree with TRBD1. V was pared by 6 bases and J by 7 bases, with 5 bases of the junction left unmatched. This CDR3 has 13 amino acids. In germline, CDR1 is MNHEY, CDR2 SVGAGI. CDR3 sequence: CASRPGQGGGYTF. CDR3 in DNA: TGTGCCAGCAGACCCGGACAGGGGGGTGGCTACACCTTC.

With regard to this clone: Other DNA sequences of this sample code for an identical CDR3. This chain links TRBV19 with TRBJ2-2; perhaps TRBD1 as D (6 bases). The CDR3 is 14 amino acids. V lost 0 bases and J 5 bases, leaving 7 bases between the germline ends. The germline V gene has CDR1 LNHDA and CDR2 SQIVND (reference sequence). The CDR3 here is CASSIDRGTGELFF. The CDR3 DNA follows: TGTGCCAGTAGTATAGACAGGGGTACCGGGGAGCTGTTTTTT.

V usage is TRBV6-4 and J usage is TRBJ1-2; a possible D gene is TRBD1 (5 bases). The CDR3 has 13 residues. The germline V and J ends were trimmed by 5 bases and 6 bases, with 13 bases remaining between them. Germline V gene sequence: CDR1 MRHNA, CDR2 SNTAGT. The DNA for the CDR3 is TGTGCCAGCAGTTCACCGGGGGGTCATGGCTACACCTTC. The encoded protein is CASSSPGGHGYTF.

CDR3 region: CASSQERQGQPQHF. The CDR3, as DNA: TGCGCCAGCAGCCAAGAACGACAGGGCCAGCCCCAGCATTTT. This chain joins TRBV4-1 and TRBJ1-5; 7 bases match TRBD1. Germline assignment: CDR1 MGHRA and CDR2 YSYEKL. This CDR3 has 14 residues. The V segment lost 0 bases and the J segment 7 bases; nucleotides outside the gene matches: 3.

This clone was counted once. The chain carries TRBV28 and TRBJ2-1; 8 bases are a match to TRBD2. The J segment lost 8 bases and the V segment lost 6 bases, leaving 18 bases of the junction unmatched. CDR3 size: 17 residues. Germline CDR1 and CDR2: MDHEN and SYDVKM. As DNA, the CDR3 is TGTGCCAGCAGCCGCTCACTAACCAGCGGGGGAACCCATGAGCAGTTCTTC. Translating it yields CASSRSLTSGGTHEQFF.

The DNA for the CDR3 is TGTGCCATCAGCATGGGCCCAACCGCAGATACGCAGTATTTT. It translates to CAISMGPTADTQYF. The chain uses TRBV10-3 and TRBJ2-3, with no clear D. Germline V gene data show CDR1 as ENHRY and CDR2 as SYGVKD. CDR3 size: 14 residues. Trimming shortened V by 6 bases and J by 4 bases, and 14 bases separated the two germline ends.

The J gene is TRBJ2-1, the V gene TRBV7-9; no firm D call. This CDR3 has 15 residues. Germline V gives CDR1 SEHNR, CDR2 FQNEAQ (reference sequence). Trimming stripped 1 base from V and 10 bases from J, with 17 bases between. The CDR3 sequence: CASSLGQAAPLEQFF. The CDR3 DNA reads TGTGCCAGCAGCTTAGGGCAGGCCGCGCCATTAGAGCAGTTCTTC.

This sequence joins TRBV27 and TRBJ1-6, with a tentative D call TRBD1 (5 bases). V lost 4 bases, J lost 8 bases, and 9 bases lay in between. This CDR3 region has 13 residues. Per the germline V gene, CDR1 is MNHEY and CDR2 is SMNVEV (reference sequence). The CDR3 here is CASSSRRDSPLHF. CDR3 nucleotides: TGTGCCAGCAGTTCACGCAGGGATTCACCCCTCCACTTT.

J is TRBJ2-7 and V is TRBV30, with 7 bases matching TRBD2. Germline CDR1 reads GTSNPN; CDR2 reads SVGIG (reference sequence). Trimming removed 0 bases from V and 1 base from J; junction bases left unmatched: 6. The CDR3 has 15 residues. The CDR3 coding sequence is TGTGCCTGGAGTGTACGGGGAGGGATTTCCTACGAGCAGTACTTC. This translates into CAWSVRGGISYEQYF. The full variable domain, its missing parts supplied by reference TRBV30 and TRBJ2-7, is SQTIHQWPATLVQPVGSPLSLECTVEGTSNPNLYWYRQAAGRGLQLLFYSVGIGQISSEVPQNLSASRPQDRQFILSSKKLLLSDSGFYLCAWSVRGGISYEQYFGPGTRLTVT.

V gene TRBV5-1 combines with J gene TRBJ2-7, with D possibly TRBD2 on 6 matching bases. V was clipped by 2 bases and J by 2 bases, with 17 bases between them. CDR1 is SGHRS, CDR2 YFSETQ, per germline. The CDR3 spans 16 residues. The CDR3 DNA sequence: TGCGCCAGCAGCTTTTTGAGGGGCGGGGTGACCTACGAGCAGTACTTC. It codes for CASSFLRGGVTYEQYF.